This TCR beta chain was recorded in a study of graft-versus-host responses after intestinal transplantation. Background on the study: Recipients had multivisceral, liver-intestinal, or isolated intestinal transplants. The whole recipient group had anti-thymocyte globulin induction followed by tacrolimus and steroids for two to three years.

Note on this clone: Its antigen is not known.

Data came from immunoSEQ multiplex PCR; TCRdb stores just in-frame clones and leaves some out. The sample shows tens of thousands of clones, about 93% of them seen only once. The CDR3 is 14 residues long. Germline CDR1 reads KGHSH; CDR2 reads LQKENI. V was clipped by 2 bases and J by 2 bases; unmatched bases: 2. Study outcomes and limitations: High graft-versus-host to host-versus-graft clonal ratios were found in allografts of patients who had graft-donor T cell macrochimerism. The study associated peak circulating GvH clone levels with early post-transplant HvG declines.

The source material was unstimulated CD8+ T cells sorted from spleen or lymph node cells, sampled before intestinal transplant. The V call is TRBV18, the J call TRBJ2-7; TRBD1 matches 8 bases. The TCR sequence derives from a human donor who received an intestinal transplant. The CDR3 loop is CASSPKDRAYEQYF. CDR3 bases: TGTGCCAGCTCACCAAAGGACAGGGCCTACGAGCAGTACTTC.